This T cell receptor beta chain derives from a study of response to subunit inactivated influenza vaccine (dated by TCRdb to 2016 to 2018). With respect to the entire study: The study used deep quantitative T cell receptor repertoire profiling to track responses to a trivalent subunit inactivated influenza vaccine. The study at large found these results: According to the authors, only a limited number of new T cells may be recruited by each seasonal influenza vaccination.

Libraries came from RT-PCR. Instrument used: Illumina HiSeq 2500. TCRdb handled the public reads itself, with Q25 trimming in fastp and clone calling in MiXCR, and kept productive beta chains. Rows merge per CDR3 protein into single entries with the most common DNA and genes. This sample holds about 650,000 distinct CDR3 sequences; 11% to 15% were observed only once. 7.5% to 9% of the sample lies in the top ten. From the cysteine through the phenylalanine, the CDR3 covers 10 amino acids. The retained sequence is limited to the CDR3, 30 bases, with the frame set at the first base. V gives up 6 bases and J gives up 6 bases, and the segment between their germline ends measures 7 bases. According to the germline V gene, CDR1 reads SGHRS and CDR2 reads YFSETQ. A remark on this clonotype: Its binding antigen is unknown. No base quality values were provided; no much bigger clone lies one nucleotide off.

The TCR sequence derives from a man aged 50 or older who received an inactivated influenza vaccine. Donor details come from another sample of the same person, matched by shared clones. Rearrangement joined TRBV5-1 to TRBJ2-7; too little of a D gene remains to name it. The sequencing here drew on PBMCs from blood, taken 14 to 15 days before vaccination. CDR3 loop: CASIRAEQYF. The DNA is as follows: TGCGCCAGCATTCGGGCCGAGCAGTACTTC.